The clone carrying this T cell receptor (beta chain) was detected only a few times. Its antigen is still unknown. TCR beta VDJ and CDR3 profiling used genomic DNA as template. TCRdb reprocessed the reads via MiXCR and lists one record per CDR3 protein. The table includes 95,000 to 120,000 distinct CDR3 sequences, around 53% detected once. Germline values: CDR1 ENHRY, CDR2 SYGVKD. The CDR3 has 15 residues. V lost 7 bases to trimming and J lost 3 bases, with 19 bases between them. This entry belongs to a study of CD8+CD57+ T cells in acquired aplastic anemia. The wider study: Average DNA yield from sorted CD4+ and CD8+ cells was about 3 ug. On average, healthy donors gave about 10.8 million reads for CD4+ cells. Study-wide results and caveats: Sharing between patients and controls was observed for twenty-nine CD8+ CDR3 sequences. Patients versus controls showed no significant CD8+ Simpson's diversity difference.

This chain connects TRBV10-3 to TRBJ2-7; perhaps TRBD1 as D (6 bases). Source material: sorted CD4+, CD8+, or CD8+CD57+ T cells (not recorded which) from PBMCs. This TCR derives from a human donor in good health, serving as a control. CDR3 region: CAITEGQFGLYEQYF. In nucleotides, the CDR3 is TGTGCCATCACCGAGGGACAATTCGGGCTCTACGAGCAGTACTTC.